This TCR beta chain was found in a study of T-cell reconstitution after alpha-beta-depleted transplantation in children. During its preparation, the TCRbeta library received unique molecular identifiers. TCRdb reprocessed the PCR reads via MiXCR and lists one record per CDR3 protein. The sample records 400,000 to 500,000 distinct CDR3 sequences, 11% being singletons. Trimming took 4 bases from V and 4 from J, leaving 10 bases between them. This CDR3 has 12 residues. CDR1 is SQVTM and CDR2 is ANQGSEA in the germline V gene. This chain uses TRBV29-1 with TRBJ1-1, with D perhaps TRBD1 (5 bases). The sample consisted of PBMCs from the stem cell graft donor, taken from the stem cell graft. This receptor was taken from a human donor who donated a stem cell graft to a child with acute myeloid leukemia. CDR3 coding DNA: TGCAGCGTTGTTTCTGGGGGCACTGAAGCTTTCTTT. Its protein product is CSVVSGGTEAFF.